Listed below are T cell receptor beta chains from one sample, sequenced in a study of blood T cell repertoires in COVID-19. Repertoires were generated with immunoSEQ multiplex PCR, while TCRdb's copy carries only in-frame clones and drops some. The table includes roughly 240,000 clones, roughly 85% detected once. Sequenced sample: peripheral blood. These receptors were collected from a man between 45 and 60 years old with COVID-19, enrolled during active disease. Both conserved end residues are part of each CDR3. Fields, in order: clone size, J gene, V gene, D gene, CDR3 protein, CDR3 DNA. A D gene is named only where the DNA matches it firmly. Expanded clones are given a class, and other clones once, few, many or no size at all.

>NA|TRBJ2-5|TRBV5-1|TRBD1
CASSLVTGSGQETQYF
TGCGCCAGCAGCTTGGTGACAGGGTCGGGCCAAGAGACCCAGTACTTC
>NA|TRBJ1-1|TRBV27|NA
CASSLQANTEAFF
TGTGCCAGCAGTTTACAGGCGAACACTGAAGCTTTCTTT
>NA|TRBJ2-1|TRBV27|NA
CASSFRSAYNEQFF
TGTGCCAGCAGTTTTCGATCTGCGTACAATGAGCAGTTCTTC
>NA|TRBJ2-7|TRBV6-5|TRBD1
CASRRGTGGYEQYF
TGTGCCAGCAGACGCGGGACAGGGGGCTACGAGCAGTACTTC
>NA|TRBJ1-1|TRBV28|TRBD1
CASTRTQGAAEAFF
TGTGCCAGTACACGGACTCAGGGGGCTGCTGAAGCTTTCTTT
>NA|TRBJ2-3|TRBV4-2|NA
CASSPGLARGTDTQYF
TGTGCCAGCAGCCCTGGACTCGCTAGGGGCACAGATACGCAGTATTTT
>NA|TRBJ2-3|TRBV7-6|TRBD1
CASSEQGFGTDTQYF
TGTGCCAGCAGCGAACAGGGGTTCGGCACAGATACGCAGTATTTT
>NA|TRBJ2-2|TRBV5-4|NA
CASSFMGELFF
TGTGCCAGCAGCTTCATGGGGGAGCTGTTTTTT
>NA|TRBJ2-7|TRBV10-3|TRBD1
CAISESVGQGAGEQYF
TGTGCCATCAGTGAGTCGGTGGGACAGGGGGCTGGCGAGCAGTACTTC
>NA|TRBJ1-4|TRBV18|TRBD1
CASSPGQGNNEKLFF
TGTGCCAGCTCACCCGGACAGGGAAATAATGAAAAACTGTTTTTT
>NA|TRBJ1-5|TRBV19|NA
CASSRTQGISRPQHF
TGTGCCAGTAGTAGAACCCAGGGTATCTCCAGGCCCCAGCATTTT
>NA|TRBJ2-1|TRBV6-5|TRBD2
CASSYRTSGAAGEQFF
TGTGCCAGCAGTTACCGGACTAGCGGGGCCGCGGGTGAGCAGTTCTTC
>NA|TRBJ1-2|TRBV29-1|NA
CSVEMVREFGYTF
TGCAGCGTTGAAATGGTCAGGGAATTTGGCTACACCTTC
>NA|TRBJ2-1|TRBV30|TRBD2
CAWVSTSGFNEQFF
TGTGCCTGGGTTTCGACTAGCGGTTTCAATGAGCAGTTCTTC
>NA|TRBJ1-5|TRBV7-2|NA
CASSFYNQPQHF
TGTGCCAGCAGCTTTTATAATCAGCCCCAGCATTTT
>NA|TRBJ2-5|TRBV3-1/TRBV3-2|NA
CASSQGGETQYF
TGTGCCAGCAGCCAGGGAGGAGAGACCCAGTACTTC
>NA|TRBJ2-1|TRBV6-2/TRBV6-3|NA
CASSYLSSYNEQFF
TGTGCCAGCAGTTACTTGAGCTCCTACAATGAGCAGTTCTTC
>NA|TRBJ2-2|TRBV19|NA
CASGLTTTGELFF
TGTGCCAGTGGCTTGACAACCACCGGGGAGCTGTTTTTT
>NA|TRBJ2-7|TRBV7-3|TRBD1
CASSLMGQGPYEQYF
TGTGCCAGCAGCTTAATGGGACAGGGACCCTACGAGCAGTACTTC
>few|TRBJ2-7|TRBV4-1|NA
CASSQVVYAIPQYF
TGCGCCAGCAGCCAGGTAGTCTATGCGATCCCGCAGTACTTC
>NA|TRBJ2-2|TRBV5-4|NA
CASSRGMSGLNTGELFF
TGTGCCAGCAGCAGGGGCATGTCAGGGCTTAACACCGGGGAGCTGTTTTTT
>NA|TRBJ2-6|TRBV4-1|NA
CASSHFLSGWAAGANVLTF
TGCGCCAGCAGCCATTTCTTGTCGGGGTGGGCAGCTGGGGCCAACGTCCTGACTTTC
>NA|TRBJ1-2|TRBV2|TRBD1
CASSGDRVSEGYTF
TGTGCCAGCAGTGGGGACAGGGTTTCTGAGGGCTACACCTTC
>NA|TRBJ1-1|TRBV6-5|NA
CASSYFGTGTEAFF
TGTGCCAGCAGTTACTTCGGAACAGGGACAGAAGCTTTCTTT
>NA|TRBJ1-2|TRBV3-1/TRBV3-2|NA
CASSQGGQNYGYTF
TGTGCCAGCAGCCAAGGGGGGCAAAACTATGGCTACACCTTC
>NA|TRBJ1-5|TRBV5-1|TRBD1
CASSLAGDRSQPQHF
TGCGCCAGCAGCTTGGCCGGGGACAGAAGTCAGCCCCAGCATTTT
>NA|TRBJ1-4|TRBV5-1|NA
CASSLGVTNEKLFF
TGCGCCAGCAGCTTAGGGGTAACTAATGAAAAACTGTTTTTT
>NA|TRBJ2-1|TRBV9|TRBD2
CASSVVAGGHNEQFF
TGTGCCAGCAGCGTAGTAGCGGGGGGCCACAATGAGCAGTTCTTC